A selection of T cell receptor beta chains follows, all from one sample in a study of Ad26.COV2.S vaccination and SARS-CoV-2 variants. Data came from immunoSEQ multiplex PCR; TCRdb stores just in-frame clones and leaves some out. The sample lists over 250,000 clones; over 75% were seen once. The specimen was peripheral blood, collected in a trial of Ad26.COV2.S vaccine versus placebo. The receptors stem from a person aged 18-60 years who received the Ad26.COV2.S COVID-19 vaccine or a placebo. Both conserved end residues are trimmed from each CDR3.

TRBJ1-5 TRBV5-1 ASSSGTEGNQPQH
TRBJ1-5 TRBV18 ASSPVQGTQPQH
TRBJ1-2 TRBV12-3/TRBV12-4 ASTTDVRYGYT
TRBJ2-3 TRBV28 ASSPAGDGGQY
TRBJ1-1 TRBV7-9 ASSKGQMNTEAF
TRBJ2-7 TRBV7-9 ASTNPGAYEQY
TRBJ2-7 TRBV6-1 ASSEGGGVGEQY
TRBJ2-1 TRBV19 ASKGAGLLWNEQF
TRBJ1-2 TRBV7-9 ASSFLPDRANYGYT
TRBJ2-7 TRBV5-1 ASSLETEFYEQY
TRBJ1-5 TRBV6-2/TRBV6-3 ASSPTYETGTGLNQPQH
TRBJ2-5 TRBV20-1 SAYSETQY
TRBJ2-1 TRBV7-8 ALGGEPRSYNEQF
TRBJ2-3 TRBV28 ASTSGGVEGADTQY
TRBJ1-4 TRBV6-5 ASRRTGSLVEKLF
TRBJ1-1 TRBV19 ASSLGQPMNTEAF
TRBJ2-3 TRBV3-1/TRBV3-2 ASSQDRGPRLGTDTQY
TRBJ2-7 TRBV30 AWSVPSGDEQY
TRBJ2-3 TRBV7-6 ASSLGLAGGLDTQY
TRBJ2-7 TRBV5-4 ASSLGGTSGAYEQY